The present T cell receptor (beta chain) was sequenced within a study of blood T cells in healthy people across ages. The wider study: When template switching was applied, about one barcoded beta molecule was captured per two T cells.

Only a few counts were recorded for this clonotype. Its cognate antigen is unknown. Every participating donor contributed roughly 11 milliliters of peripheral blood through a draw. Combining a sample-barcoded 5' primer with a J-beta primer mix, a second PCR ran for roughly 6 to 12 cycles. TCRdb passed the 5' RACE reads through MiXCR, listing each CDR3 protein once. The sample includes under 700,000 distinct CDR3 sequences, under 30% of them seen just once. Trimming cost V 4 bases and J 4 bases, with 16 bases left between them. Germline V gene data show CDR1 as MDHEN and CDR2 as SYDVKM. The CDR3 covers 16 residues. Study-wide findings and caveats: With donor CMV status unknown, expanded clonotype changes were possibly confounded. Getting older went along with TCR beta diversity per million T cells dropping roughly linearly.

This same sample was also part of a study on T cells of mothers and their children.

The sample was blood. The gene calls are TRBV28 and TRBJ1-4, with TRBD1 as a possible D gene (5 bases). The sequence came from a boy between 10 and 17 years old in good health. CDR3: CASSSIWDRSNEKLFF. Here the CDR3 DNA reads TGTGCCAGCAGTTCGATTTGGGACCGGAGTAATGAAAAACTGTTTTTT.